A single sample is the source of the 14 T cell receptor beta chains below, sequenced in a study of human T cells and chemical hapten exposure (dated by TCRdb to the early 2020s). This specimen's time point label, interpreted: pre-sensitization, week 0. The sample's treatment or condition label, decoded: therapeutic diphenylcyclopropenone sensitization with weekly scalp DPC. Libraries were made using RACE. Instrument on record: NextSeq 500. The public reads were reprocessed in TCRdb via fastp at Q25 and MiXCR, keeping in-frame beta chains. Each CDR3 protein gets just one entry, which takes the most common genes and DNA from the rows behind it. Here the sample has under 70,000 distinct CDR3 sequences; approximately 11% occur a single time. Of the sample, 3% to 4.5% falls within the top ten clones. The sample was whole blood, taken in connection with sensitization to the hapten diphenylcyclopropenone (DPC). These receptors came from a woman aged 40 to 55 with alopecia areata. Some clones in this sample may be carry-over from other donors' samples.

This clonotype was counted at least ten times. The J gene is TRBJ1-4, the V gene TRBV2, with D tentatively TRBD1 (5 bases). The CDR3 consists of 12 residues. V shed 3 bases and J shed 12 bases, with 11 bases lying between them. CDR1 SNHLY and CDR2 FYNNEI come from the germline V gene. The CDR3 spells CASSEDIRELFF. The CDR3 coding sequence is TGTGCCAGCAGTGAGGACATCCGCGAACTGTTTTTT.

V is TRBV25-1 and J is TRBJ1-2, with D hard to call. This CDR3 region has 19 residues. Trimming shortened V by 1 base and J by 3 bases, and 24 bases separated the two germline ends. Germline V gives CDR1 MGHDK, CDR2 SYGVNS. CDR3 sequence: CASSESSWAGGPIYYGYTF. CDR3 nucleotide sequence: TGTGCCAGCAGTGAATCCTCGTGGGCTGGCGGCCCCATATACTATGGCTACACCTTC.

Only a few counts were recorded for this clonotype. The rearrangement joins TRBV6-2 or TRBV6-3 to TRBJ1-6; maybe TRBD1 (5 bases). V shed 6 bases and J shed 7 bases, with 16 bases lying between them. This CDR3 has 15 residues. Looked up from germline, CDR1 is MNHEY and CDR2 is SVGEGT. The CDR3 DNA is TGTGCCAGCAGCCCGCCCGGGACCAGGAATTCACCCCTCCACTTT. This gives the protein CASSPPGTRNSPLHF.

There are many counts of this clonotype. This chain uses TRBV30 with TRBJ1-1; TRBD1 aligns across 10 bases. The CDR3 is made up of 15 amino acids. Germline CDR1 reads GTSNPN; CDR2 reads SVGIG (reference sequence). V lost 4 bases and J lost 5; bases outside the gene matches: 10. The CDR3 bases are TGTGCCTGGAAGGACAGGGGGTCCGGAGGGACTGAAGCTTTCTTT. It yields the protein CAWKDRGSGGTEAFF. The full variable domain, in which reference TRBV30 and TRBJ1-1 provide the parts outside the CDR3, is SQTIHQWPATLVQPVGSPLSLECTVEGTSNPNLYWYRQAAGRGLQLLFYSVGIGQISSEVPQNLSASRPQDRQFILSSKKLLLSDSGFYLCAWKDRGSGGTEAFFGQGTRLTVV.

This clonotype came up a few times. The chain joins TRBV25-1 to TRBJ2-2; a possible D gene is TRBD2 (7 bases). V gave up 2 bases and J gave up 2 bases, with 15 bases separating them. Germline lookup yields CDR1 MGHDK and CDR2 SYGVNS. There are 17 residues in the CDR3. The CDR3 protein is CASSEIRGAANTGELFF. The CDR3 DNA follows: TGTGCCAGCAGTGAAATTCGGGGGGCAGCAAACACCGGGGAGCTGTTTTTT.

The chain is built from TRBV27 and TRBJ2-1, with 15 positions matching TRBD2. This CDR3 contains 19 residues. Germline V CDR1 and CDR2: MNHEY, SMNVEV (reference sequence). Trimming removed 3 bases from V and 7 bases from J; junction bases left unmatched: 13. CDR3 in DNA: TGTGCCAGCAGTTTCCCCCGGTCCGGGACTAGCGGGAGGATGAATGAGCAGTTCTTC. It codes for CASSFPRSGTSGRMNEQFF.

The chain employs TRBV11-2 and TRBJ2-7; D may be TRBD1 (6 bases). The ends were cut back, 5 bases at V and 2 bases at J, with 10 bases in the middle. The germline V gene encodes CDR1 SGHAT and CDR2 FQNNGV. The CDR3 has 13 residues. CDR3 in amino acids: CASSRTDTYEQYF. The CDR3 region has the DNA TGTGCCAGCAGCCGGACAGACACCTACGAGCAGTACTTC.

The table lists this clonotype with many counts. The V gene is TRBV20-1, the J gene TRBJ1-1; TRBD1 agrees at 7 bases. Germline V gives CDR1 DFQATT, CDR2 SNEGSKA (reference sequence). The ends lost 6 bases at V and 2 bases at J; junction bases unmatched: 3. The CDR3 extends over 12 amino acids. CDR3 region: CSARQGNTEAFF. Here the CDR3 DNA reads TGCAGTGCCAGACAGGGCAACACTGAAGCTTTCTTT.

This chain links TRBV9 with TRBJ2-5; D ambiguous. Germline CDR1 reads SGDLS; CDR2 reads YYNGEE. The CDR3 contains 16 residues. The V end was cut by 0 bases, the J end by 5 bases, with 17 bases between. CDR3 DNA sequence: TGTGCCAGCAGCGTAGCTTTGTCCCCGATCGGGGAGACCCAGTACTTC. The encoded protein is CASSVALSPIGETQYF.

In this sample, this clonotype turned up many times. CDR3 sequence: CASNQGQGDRTMGAFF. In DNA, the CDR3 is TGTGCCAGCAACCAGGGACAGGGGGATAGGACGATGGGAGCTTTCTTT. The genes are TRBV5-4 and TRBJ1-1; 11 nucleotides match TRBD1. The V and J ends lost 6 bases and 10 bases, in that order; junction bases with no gene match: 17. Germline V CDR1 and CDR2: SGHNT, YYREEE (reference sequence). The CDR3 runs 16 residues.

The chain couples TRBV7-8 to TRBJ2-5; D gene unclear. The germline gives CDR1 SGHVS, CDR2 FQNEAQ. V shed 1 base and J shed 2 bases, with 11 bases lying between them. The CDR3 has 15 amino acids. Written as DNA, the CDR3 is TGTGCCAGCAGCTTAGGGGCAGGCCGACAAGAGACCCAGTACTTC. Its translation is CASSLGAGRQETQYF. Using reference TRBV7-8 and TRBJ2-5 for the parts outside the CDR3, the full variable domain is GAGVSQSPRYKVAKRGQDVALRCDPISGHVSLFWYQQALGQGPEFLTYFQNEAQLDKSGLPSDRFFAERPEGSVSTLKIQRTQQEDSAVYLCASSLGAGRQETQYFGPGTRLLVL.

This clonotype was recorded a few times. In DNA, the CDR3 is TGCGCCAGCAGCCAAGCGGCGGTGACAGGGATTAATAATTCACCCCTCCACTTT. Translation: CASSQAAVTGINNSPLHF. V and J are TRBV4-3 and TRBJ1-6; 7 positions agree with TRBD1. Germline V gene data show CDR1 as LGHNA and CDR2 as YSLEER. The ends lost 1 base at V and 5 bases at J; junction bases unmatched: 11. The CDR3 covers 18 residues.

V usage is TRBV29-1 and J usage is TRBJ1-1; D is ambiguous. Per the germline V gene, CDR1 is SQVTM and CDR2 is ANQGSEA. CDR3 length: 10 residues. Trimming took 4 bases from V and 8 from J, leaving 8 bases between them. The chain's CDR3 is CSVGSGEAFF. CDR3 bases: TGCAGCGTTGGGTCTGGGGAAGCTTTCTTT.

This clonotype occurred many times. The V call is TRBV7-2, the J call TRBJ2-7; 11 bases match TRBD1. Germline V CDR1 and CDR2: SGHTA, FQGNSA. This CDR3 is built from 14 residues. Trimming took 6 bases from V and 5 from J; bases not matched to a gene: 6. CDR3 amino acids: CASRRDRGVHEQYF. The CDR3 DNA reads TGTGCCAGCAGACGGGACAGGGGGGTGCACGAGCAGTACTTC.